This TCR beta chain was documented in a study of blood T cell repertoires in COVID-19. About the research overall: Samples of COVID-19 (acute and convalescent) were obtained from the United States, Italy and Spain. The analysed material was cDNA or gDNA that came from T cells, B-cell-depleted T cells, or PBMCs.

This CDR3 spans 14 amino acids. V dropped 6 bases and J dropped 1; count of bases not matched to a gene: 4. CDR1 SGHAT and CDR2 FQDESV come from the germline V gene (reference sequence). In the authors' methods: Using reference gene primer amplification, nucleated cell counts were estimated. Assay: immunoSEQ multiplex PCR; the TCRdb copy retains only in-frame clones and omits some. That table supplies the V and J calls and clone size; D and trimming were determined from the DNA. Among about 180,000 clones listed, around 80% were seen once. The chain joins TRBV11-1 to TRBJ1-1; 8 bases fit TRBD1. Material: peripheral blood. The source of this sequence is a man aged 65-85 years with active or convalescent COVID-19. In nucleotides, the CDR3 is TGTGCCAGCAGGGGACAGGCGCAGAACACTGAAGCTTTCTTT. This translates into CASRGQAQNTEAFF.